In this sample, the clone carrying this TCR beta chain turned up once. The antigen is not known. From blood, about 250-500 ng of genomic DNA served as TRB template. The sample comes from a study of T and B cells in COVID-19 patients. BIOMED2 TRB-A/B primer pools were used in multiplex TRB PCR. TCRdb passed the multiplex PCR reads through MiXCR, listing each CDR3 protein once. The sample contains some 8,400 distinct CDR3 sequences, roughly 24% of which appear only once. The study, taken as a whole, reports: Sorted SARS-CoV-2-responsive or tetramer+ T cells and CD4+, regulatory and CD8+ subsets were not yet sequenced.

The germline V gene encodes CDR1 LGHNA and CDR2 YSLEER. Unmatched junction bases numbered 4, after V lost 0 bases and J lost 5 bases. The CDR3 is made up of 15 amino acids. V usage is TRBV4-3 and J usage is TRBJ2-4; 7 nucleotides align to TRBD1. The sequence came from a human donor who had recovered from COVID-19. Sequences were obtained from blood. The CDR3 nucleotides are TGCGCCAGCAGCCAAGAATGGGACAGAGAAAACATTCAGTACTTC. It yields the protein CASSQEWDRENIQYF.